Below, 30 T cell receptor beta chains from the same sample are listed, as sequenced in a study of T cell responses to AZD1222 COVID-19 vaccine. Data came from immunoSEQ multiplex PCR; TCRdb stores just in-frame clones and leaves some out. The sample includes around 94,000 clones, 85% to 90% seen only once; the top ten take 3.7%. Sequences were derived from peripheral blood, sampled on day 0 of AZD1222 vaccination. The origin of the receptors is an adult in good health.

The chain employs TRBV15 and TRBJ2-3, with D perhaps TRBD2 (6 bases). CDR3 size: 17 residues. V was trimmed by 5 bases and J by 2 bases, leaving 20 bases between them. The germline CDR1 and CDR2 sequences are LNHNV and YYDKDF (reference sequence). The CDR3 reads CATSRQAGGGTTDTQYF. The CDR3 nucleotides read TGTGCCACCAGCCGCCAGGCAGGCGGCGGGACCACAGATACGCAGTATTTT.

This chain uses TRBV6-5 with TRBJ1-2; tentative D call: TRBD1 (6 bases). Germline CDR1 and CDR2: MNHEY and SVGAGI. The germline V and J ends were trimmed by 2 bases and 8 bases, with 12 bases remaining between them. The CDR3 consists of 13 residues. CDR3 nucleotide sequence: TGTGCCAGCAGTTACCCAGGGGTGGACGGCTACACCTTC. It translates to CASSYPGVDGYTF.

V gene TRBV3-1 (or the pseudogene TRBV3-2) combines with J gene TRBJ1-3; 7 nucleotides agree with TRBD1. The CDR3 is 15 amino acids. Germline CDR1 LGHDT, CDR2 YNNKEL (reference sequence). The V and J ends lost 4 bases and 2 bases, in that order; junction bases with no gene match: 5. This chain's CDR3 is CASSPQTGTGNTIYF. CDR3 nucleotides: TGTGCCAGCAGCCCACAGACAGGGACTGGAAACACCATATATTTT.

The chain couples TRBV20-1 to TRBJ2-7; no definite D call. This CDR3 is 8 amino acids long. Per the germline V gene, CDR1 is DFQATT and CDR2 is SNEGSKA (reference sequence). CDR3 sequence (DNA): TGCAGTGCTAGAGATCCCGCGGTT. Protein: CSARDPAV.

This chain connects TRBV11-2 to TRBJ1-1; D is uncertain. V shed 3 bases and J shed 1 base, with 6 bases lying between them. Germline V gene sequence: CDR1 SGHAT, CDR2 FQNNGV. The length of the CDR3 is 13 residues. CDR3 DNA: TGTGCCAGCAGCTTGGAGGGGAACACTGAAGCTTTCTTT. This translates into CASSLEGNTEAFF. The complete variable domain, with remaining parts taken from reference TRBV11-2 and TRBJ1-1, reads EAGVAQSPRYKIIEKRQSVAFWCNPISGHATLYWYQQILGQGPKLLIQFQNNGVVDDSQLPKDRFSAERLKGVDSTLKIQPAKLEDSAVYLCASSLEGNTEAFFGQGTRLTVV.

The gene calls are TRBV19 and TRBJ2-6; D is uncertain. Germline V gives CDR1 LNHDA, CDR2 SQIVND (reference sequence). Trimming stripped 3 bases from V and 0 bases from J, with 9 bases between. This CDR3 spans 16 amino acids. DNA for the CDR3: TGTGCCAGTAGTATCCTCGTCAGCTCTGGGGCCAACGTCCTGACTTTC. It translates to CASSILVSSGANVLTF. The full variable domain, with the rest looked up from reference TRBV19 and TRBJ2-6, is DGGITQSPKYLFRKEGQNVTLSCEQNLNHDAMYWYRQDPGQGLRLIYYSQIVNDFQKGDIAEGYSVSREKKESFPLTVTSAQKNPTAFYLCASSILVSSGANVLTFGAGSRLTVL.

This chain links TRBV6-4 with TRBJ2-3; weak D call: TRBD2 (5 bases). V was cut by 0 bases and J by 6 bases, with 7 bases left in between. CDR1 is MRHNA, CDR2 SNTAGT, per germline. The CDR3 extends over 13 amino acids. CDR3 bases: TGTGCCAGCAGTGACTCGGCTAGCGATACGCAGTATTTT. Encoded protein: CASSDSASDTQYF.

The CDR3 coding sequence is TGTGCCAGCAGCCAAGTAGGTGGGCTCACCGGGGAGCTGTTTTTT. This gives the protein CASSQVGGLTGELFF. The chain couples TRBV3-1 (or the pseudogene TRBV3-2) to TRBJ2-2; no firm D call. Germline CDR1 LGHDT, CDR2 YNNKEL (reference sequence). The CDR3 covers 15 residues. V was pared by 1 base and J by 4 bases, with 10 bases between.

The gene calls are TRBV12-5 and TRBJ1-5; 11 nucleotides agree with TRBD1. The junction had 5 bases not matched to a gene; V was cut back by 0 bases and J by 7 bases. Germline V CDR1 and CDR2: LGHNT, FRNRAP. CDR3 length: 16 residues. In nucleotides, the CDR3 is TGTGCTAGTGGTTTGGTATTGGGACAGGGGGGCCAGCCCCAGCATTTT. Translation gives CASGLVLGQGGQPQHF.

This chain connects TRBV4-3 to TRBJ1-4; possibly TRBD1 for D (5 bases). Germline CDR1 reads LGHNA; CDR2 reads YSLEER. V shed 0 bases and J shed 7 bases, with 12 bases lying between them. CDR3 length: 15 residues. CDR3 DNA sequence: TGCGCCAGCAGCCAAGATCGGGTAGGGGTTGAAAAACTGTTTTTT. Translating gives CASSQDRVGVEKLFF.

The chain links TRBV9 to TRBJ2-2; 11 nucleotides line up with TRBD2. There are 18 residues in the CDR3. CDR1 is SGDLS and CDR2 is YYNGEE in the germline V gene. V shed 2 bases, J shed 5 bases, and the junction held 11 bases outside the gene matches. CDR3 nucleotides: TGTGCCAGCAGCGTGGGCCTAGCGGGGGGAGCGGGGACCGGGGAGCTGTTTTTT. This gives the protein CASSVGLAGGAGTGELFF.

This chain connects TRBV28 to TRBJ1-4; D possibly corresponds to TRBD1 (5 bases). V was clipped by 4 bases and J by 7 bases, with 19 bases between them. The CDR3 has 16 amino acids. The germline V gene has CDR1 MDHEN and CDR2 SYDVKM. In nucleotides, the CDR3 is TGTGCCAGCAGTTCTCCAACCGGGGGATTAGTTGAAAAACTGTTTTTT. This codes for CASSSPTGGLVEKLFF.

The CDR3 coding sequence is TGTGCCAGCAGCAAAGGCCCCGCTACAAGGGGGACAGCAGTGAACACTGAAGCTTTCTTT. Translation gives CASSKGPATRGTAVNTEAFF. The chain joins TRBV21-1 to TRBJ1-1; TRBD1 reflects the table's D call only, with no check against the DNA. TRBV21-1 is marked as a pseudogene. The length of the CDR3 is 20 residues.

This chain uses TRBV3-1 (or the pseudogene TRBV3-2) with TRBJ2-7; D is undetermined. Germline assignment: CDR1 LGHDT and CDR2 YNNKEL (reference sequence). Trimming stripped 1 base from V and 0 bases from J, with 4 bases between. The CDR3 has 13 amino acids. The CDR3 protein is CASSQGPSYEQYF. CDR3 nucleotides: TGTGCCAGCAGCCAAGGCCCCTCCTACGAGCAGTACTTC.

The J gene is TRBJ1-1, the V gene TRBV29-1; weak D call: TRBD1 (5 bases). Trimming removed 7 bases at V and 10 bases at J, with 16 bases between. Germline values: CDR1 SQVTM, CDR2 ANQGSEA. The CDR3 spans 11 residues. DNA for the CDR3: TGCAGCGCTTGGCTCGGAAGGGGAGCTTTCTTT. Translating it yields CSAWLGRGAFF.

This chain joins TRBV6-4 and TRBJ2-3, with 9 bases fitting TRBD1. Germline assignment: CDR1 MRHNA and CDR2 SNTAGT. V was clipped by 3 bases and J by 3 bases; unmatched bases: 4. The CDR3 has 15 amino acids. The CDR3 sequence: CASSDGTGWTDTQYF. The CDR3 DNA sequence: TGTGCCAGCAGTGATGGGACAGGGTGGACAGATACGCAGTATTTT.

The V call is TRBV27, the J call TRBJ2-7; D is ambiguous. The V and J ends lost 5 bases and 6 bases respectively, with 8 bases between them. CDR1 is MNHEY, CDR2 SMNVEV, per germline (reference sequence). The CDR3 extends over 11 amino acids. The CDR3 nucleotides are TGTGCCAGCAGTCCCCTTAGCGAGCAGTACTTC. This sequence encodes CASSPLSEQYF.

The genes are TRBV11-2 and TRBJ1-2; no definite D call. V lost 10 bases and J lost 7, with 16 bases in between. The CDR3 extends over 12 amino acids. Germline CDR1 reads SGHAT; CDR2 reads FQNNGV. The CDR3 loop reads CATRGGRSGYTF. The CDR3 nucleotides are TGTGCCACCCGGGGAGGCAGGAGTGGCTACACCTTC.

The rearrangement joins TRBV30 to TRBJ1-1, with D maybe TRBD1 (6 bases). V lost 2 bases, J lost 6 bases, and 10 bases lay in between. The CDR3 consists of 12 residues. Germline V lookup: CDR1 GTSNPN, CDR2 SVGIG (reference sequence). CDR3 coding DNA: TGTGCCTGGAGTCGGACAGCTCCTGAAGCTTTCTTT. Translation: CAWSRTAPEAFF.

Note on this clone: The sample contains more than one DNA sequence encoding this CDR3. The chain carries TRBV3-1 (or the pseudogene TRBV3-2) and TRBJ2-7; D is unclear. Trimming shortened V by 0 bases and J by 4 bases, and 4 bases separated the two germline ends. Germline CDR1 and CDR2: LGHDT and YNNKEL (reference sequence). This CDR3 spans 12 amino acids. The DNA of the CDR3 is TGTGCCAGCAGCCAAGATCTTTACGAGCAGTACTTC. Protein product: CASSQDLYEQYF.

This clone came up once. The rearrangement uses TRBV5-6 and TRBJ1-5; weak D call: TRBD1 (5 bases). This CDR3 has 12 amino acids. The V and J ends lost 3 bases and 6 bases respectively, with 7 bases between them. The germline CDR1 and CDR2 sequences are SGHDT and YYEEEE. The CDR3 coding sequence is TGTGCCAGCAGCTCGGGGGGTCAGCCCCAGCATTTT. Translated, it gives CASSSGGQPQHF.

The CDR3 protein is CAWSWGRGTEAFF. The CDR3 DNA reads as TGTGCCTGGAGCTGGGGCAGGGGCACTGAAGCTTTCTTT. V usage is TRBV30 and J usage is TRBJ1-1, with D tentatively TRBD1 (6 bases). The CDR3 runs to 13 residues. Trimming left V 3 bases short and J 4 bases short, with 12 bases between. The germline CDR1 and CDR2 sequences are GTSNPN and SVGIG (reference sequence).

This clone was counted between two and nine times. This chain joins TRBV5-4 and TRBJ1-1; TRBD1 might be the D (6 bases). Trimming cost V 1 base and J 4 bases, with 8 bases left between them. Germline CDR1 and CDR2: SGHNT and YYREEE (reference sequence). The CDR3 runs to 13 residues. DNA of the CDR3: TGTGCCAGCAGCTTGAGGGGGGGCACTGAAGCTTTCTTT. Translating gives CASSLRGGTEAFF. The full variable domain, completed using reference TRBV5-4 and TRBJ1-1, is ETGVTQSPTHLIKTRGQQVTLRCSSQSGHNTVSWYQQALGQGPQFIFQYYREEENGRGNFPPRFSGLQFPNYSSELNVNALELDDSALYLCASSLRGGTEAFFGQGTRLTVV.

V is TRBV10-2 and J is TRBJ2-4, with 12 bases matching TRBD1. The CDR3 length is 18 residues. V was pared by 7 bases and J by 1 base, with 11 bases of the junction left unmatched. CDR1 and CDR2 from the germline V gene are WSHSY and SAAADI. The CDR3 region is CASTTGTGGFSAKNIQYF. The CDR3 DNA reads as TGCGCCAGCACCACCGGGACAGGGGGCTTTTCGGCCAAAAACATTCAGTACTTC.

The DNA of the CDR3 is TGTGCCAGCAGCGTAGCAGGGTTAAGCAATCAGCCCCAGCATTTT. Translating it yields CASSVAGLSNQPQHF. The chain has TRBV9 and TRBJ1-5, with a weak D call TRBD1 (5 bases). The V end lost 0 bases, the J end lost 1 base, and 8 bases lay between the germline ends. Germline loops: CDR1 SGDLS, CDR2 YYNGEE. The CDR3 runs to 15 residues.

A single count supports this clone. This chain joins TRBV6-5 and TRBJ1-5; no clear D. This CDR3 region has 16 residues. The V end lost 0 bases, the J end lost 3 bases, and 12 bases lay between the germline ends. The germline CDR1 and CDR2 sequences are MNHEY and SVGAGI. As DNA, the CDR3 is TGTGCCAGCAGTTACTCGGAGGGTTGGGTCAATCAGCCCCAGCATTTT. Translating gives CASSYSEGWVNQPQHF.

The CDR3 DNA follows: TGCAGCGTTGTATTAAGAGGGGCAGCGGGGGACTCCTACGAGCAGTACTTC. This codes for CSVVLRGAAGDSYEQYF. This chain joins TRBV29-1 and TRBJ2-7; 8 nucleotides agree with TRBD2. V lost 4 bases to trimming and J lost 0 bases; unmatched junction nucleotides: 14. CDR3 length: 17 amino acids. In germline, CDR1 is SQVTM, CDR2 ANQGSEA.

The CDR3 DNA reads as TGTGCCAGCAGAGGCCAGGCAGGGGGCTGGCACATTCAGTACTTC. This translates into CASRGQAGGWHIQYF. This sequence joins TRBV2 and TRBJ2-4, with 8 bases aligning to TRBD1. The V gene end was trimmed by 6 bases and the J gene end by 8 bases; junction bases not matched to a gene: 12. This CDR3 is built from 15 residues. Germline assignment: CDR1 SNHLY and CDR2 FYNNEI.

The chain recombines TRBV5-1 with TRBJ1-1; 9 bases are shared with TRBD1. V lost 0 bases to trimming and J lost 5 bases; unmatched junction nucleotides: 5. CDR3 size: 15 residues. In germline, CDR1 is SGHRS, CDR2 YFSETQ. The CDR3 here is CASSLGDRARTEAFF. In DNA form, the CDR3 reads TGCGCCAGCAGCTTGGGGGACAGGGCGAGGACTGAAGCTTTCTTT. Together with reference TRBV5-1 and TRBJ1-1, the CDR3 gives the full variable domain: KAGVTQTPRYLIKTRGQQVTLSCSPISGHRSVSWYQQTPGQGLQFLFEYFSETQRNKGNFPGRFSGRQFSNSRSEMNVSTLELGDSALYLCASSLGDRARTEAFFGQGTRLTVV.

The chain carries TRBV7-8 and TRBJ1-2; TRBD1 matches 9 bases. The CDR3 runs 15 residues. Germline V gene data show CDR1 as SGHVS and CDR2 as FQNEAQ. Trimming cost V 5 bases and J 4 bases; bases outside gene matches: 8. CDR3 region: CASSPTGTGPYGYTF. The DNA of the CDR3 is TGTGCCAGCAGCCCCACCGGGACAGGGCCCTATGGCTACACCTTC.